This T cell receptor beta chain was found in a study of chemoradiotherapy in HPV16-positive cancers. Clones were read by immunoSEQ multiplex PCR, and TCRdb kept only the in-frame ones, dropping some. The sample carries fewer than 4,000 clones, approximately 82% recorded once. About this clone: Its antigen is as yet unknown.

Study findings and constraints: During treatment, candidate HPV-specific clones and E7-related motifs expanded in tumor. Better recurrence-free survival went with HPV-responsive T-cell expansion in HPV16-positive patients.

The clonotype comes from a human donor with HPV-associated anogenital cancer. The sequencing used tumor tissue, collected from a patient who underwent chemoradiotherapy.

As DNA, the CDR3 is TGTGCCAGCAGCAAAGAGTTGGGGGAGACCCAGTACTTC. Protein product: CASSKELGETQYF. The rearrangement links TRBV9 to TRBJ2-5, with no clear D. V lost 4 bases and J 5 bases, leaving 12 bases between the germline ends. The germline V gene has CDR1 SGDLS and CDR2 YYNGEE. CDR3 length: 13 residues. Complete variable domain (other parts from reference TRBV9 and TRBJ2-5): DSGVTQTPKHLITATGQRVTLRCSPRSGDLSVYWYQQSLDQGLQFLIQYYNGEERAKGNILERFSAQQFPDLHSELNLSSLELGDSALYFCASSKELGETQYFGPGTRLLVL.